One sample yielded the 29 T cell receptor beta chains listed below, sequenced in a study of cytomegalovirus exposure and HLA in healthy donors (dated by TCRdb to the late 2010s). Library preparation was by the immunoSEQ multiplex PCR assay. The multiplex PCR relied on a mix of 60 forward primers for TCR Vbeta segments and 13 reverse primers for TCR Jbeta segments. Not all clones reach the TCRdb copy of this immuneACCESS table, which keeps in-frame sequences only. Checked studies attribute under half of the gap to unresolved V genes and leave the rest unexplained. The sample table lists about 150,000 clones, 60% to 85% of them with a count of one. Approximately 4% of the sample rests with the top ten. Sequenced sample: PBMCs. These receptors were collected from a middle-aged woman in good health and CMV-seronegative.

The J gene is TRBJ1-1, the V gene TRBV6-5, with D unclear. The CDR3 has 13 amino acids. The V end lost 2 bases, the J end lost 8 bases, and 12 bases lay between the germline ends. Per germline, CDR1 MNHEY and CDR2 SVGAGI. DNA for the CDR3: TGTGCCAGCAGTTACGCCCAGGCGAGAGAAGCTTTCTTT. Protein sequence: CASSYAQAREAFF.

This chain connects TRBV4-1 to TRBJ2-1; weak D call: TRBD2 (7 bases). The germline V gene has CDR1 MGHRA and CDR2 YSYEKL. The CDR3 length is 18 residues. Deletions cut 1 base from V and 2 bases from J, with 18 bases between. CDR3 nucleotides: TGCGCCAGCAGCCAAGGGAGTGGCGGGGGCCCTCCCTACAATGAGCAGTTCTTC. It specifies CASSQGSGGGPPYNEQFF.

This clone was seen more than once but under ten times. The J gene is TRBJ2-3, the V gene TRBV6-6; 14 bases are shared with TRBD2. CDR1 is MNHNY, CDR2 SVGAGI, per germline (reference sequence). With 5 bases clipped from V and 13 bases from J, the junction kept 8 bases outside the gene matches. This CDR3 region has 14 residues. Here the CDR3 DNA reads TGTGCCAGCAGTACCGGGACTAGCGGGAGTAGGGAGTATTTT. Protein: CASSTGTSGSREYF.

V usage is TRBV28 and J usage is TRBJ2-7; TRBD1 might be the D (6 bases). The CDR3 is 15 residues long. V was shortened by 7 bases and J by 0 bases, with 16 bases between the two germline ends. CDR1 is MDHEN, CDR2 SYDVKM, per germline. This CDR3 is CASTHLDRSSYEQYF. The CDR3 DNA sequence: TGTGCCAGCACCCATCTCGACAGGAGCTCCTACGAGCAGTACTTC.

The V call is TRBV6-6, the J call TRBJ2-7, with a weak D call TRBD1 (6 bases). The CDR3 is made up of 11 amino acids. Germline-derived CDR1 and CDR2 are MNHNY and SVGAGI (reference sequence). The V end lost 6 bases, the J end lost 6 bases, and 9 bases lay between the germline ends. The CDR3 nucleotides read TGTGCCAGCAGCCAGGGGCCCGAGCAGTACTTC. Protein: CASSQGPEQYF.

The rearrangement links TRBV5-6 to TRBJ2-7; tentatively, D is TRBD1 (6 bases). Trimming pared 4 bases from V and 2 bases from J, leaving 13 bases between. The CDR3 loop spans 14 amino acids. CDR1 is SGHDT and CDR2 is YYEEEE in the germline V gene. Here the CDR3 DNA reads TGTGCCAGCAGCCCCCAGGGGACGCCCTACGAGCAGTACTTC. Amino acids: CASSPQGTPYEQYF.

The genes are TRBV19 and TRBJ2-2, with 14 positions matching TRBD2. The CDR3 runs to 16 residues. With V trimmed by 5 bases and J by 4 bases, 3 bases remained unmatched. Germline-derived CDR1 and CDR2 are LNHDA and SQIVND (reference sequence). Written as DNA, the CDR3 is TGTGCCAGTAGTGCGGGACTAGCGGGAGCCACCGGGGAGCTGTTTTTT. This encodes CASSAGLAGATGELFF.

The V gene is TRBV4-1, the J gene TRBJ2-7; D perhaps matches TRBD2 (7 bases). V was trimmed by 5 bases and J by 3 bases, leaving 14 bases between them. Germline CDR1 MGHRA, CDR2 YSYEKL. This CDR3 is built from 14 residues. CDR3 coding DNA: TGCGCCAGCAGCGGGGGGGCGCGGGTCTACGAGCAGTACTTC. Its protein product is CASSGGARVYEQYF.

J is TRBJ1-2 and V is TRBV12-2. TRBV12-2 is a listed pseudogene. The length of the CDR3 is 14 residues. CDR3 region: CASRLAHGFGGYTF. Written as DNA, the CDR3 is TGTGCAAGTCGCTTAGCGCACGGGTTTGGTGGCTACACCTTC.

The chain combines TRBV13 with TRBJ1-1; 7 bases align to TRBD1. The V gene's germline CDR1 is PRHDT and CDR2 FYEKMQ (reference sequence). V gave up 1 base and J gave up 1 base; unmatched junction bases: 6. This CDR3 has 16 residues. CDR3 in amino acids: CASSLAEGAGNTEAFF. The CDR3 nucleotides read TGTGCCAGCAGCTTAGCAGAGGGGGCGGGGAACACTGAAGCTTTCTTT.

This clone occurred a few times. The CDR3, as DNA: TGTGCCAGCTCCCTAGGGGGAGACGCGCAGTACTTC. This encodes CASSLGGDAQYF. The J gene is TRBJ2-7, the V gene TRBV2; possible D gene TRBD1, 6 bases. The germline V and J ends were trimmed by 8 bases and 9 bases, with 17 bases remaining between them. Germline loops: CDR1 SNHLY, CDR2 FYNNEI. The CDR3 loop spans 12 amino acids. Full variable domain (missing parts from reference TRBV2 and TRBJ2-7): EPEVTQTPSHQVTQMGQEVILRCVPISNHLYFYWYRQILGQKVEFLVSFYNNEISEKSEIFDDQFSVERPDGSNFTLKIRSTKLEDSAMYFCASSLGGDAQYFGPGTRLTVT.

This rearrangement joins TRBV7-6 to TRBJ1-6; D gene uncertain. With 0 bases removed from V and 9 bases from J, the gap between germline ends came to 12 bases. Germline V CDR1 and CDR2: SGHVS, FNYEAQ. The CDR3 contains 15 residues. CDR3 sequence: CASSLAPTSASPLHF. Written as DNA, the CDR3 is TGTGCCAGCAGCTTAGCGCCGACTTCTGCTTCACCCCTCCACTTT.

CDR3 loop: CASSEGANVLTF. CDR3 DNA: TGTGCCAGTAGCGAGGGGGCCAACGTCCTGACTTTC. This chain joins TRBV19 and TRBJ2-6; D not resolved. The V gene lost 6 bases and the J gene lost 4 bases, with 4 bases spanning the gap. From germline, CDR1 is LNHDA and CDR2 SQIVND (reference sequence). The CDR3 spans 12 residues.

V and J are TRBV2 and TRBJ1-1; D unresolved. Germline V gives CDR1 SNHLY, CDR2 FYNNEI. This CDR3 has 15 residues. The V and J ends lost 3 bases and 0 bases respectively, with 11 bases between them. The CDR3 DNA reads as TGTGCCAGCAGTGAGCGGGGTTCCATGAACACTGAAGCTTTCTTT. This codes for CASSERGSMNTEAFF.

This rearrangement joins TRBV28 to TRBJ1-2; 8 nucleotides line up with TRBD1. The V segment lost 7 bases and the J segment 7 bases; nucleotides outside the gene matches: 17. Germline V gene sequence: CDR1 MDHEN, CDR2 SYDVKM. This CDR3 has 16 residues. The CDR3 nucleotides are TGTGCCAGCATCAATGGGCCCTTGGGCAGGGGGCTTGGCTACACCTTC. As protein: CASINGPLGRGLGYTF.

As regards this clone: One end of the junction is discordant with germline, which a read error may explain. The chain recombines TRBV7-7 with TRBJ2-1; possible D gene TRBD1, 6 bases. The CDR3 has 15 residues. The V gene's germline CDR1 is SSHAT and CDR2 FNYEAQ (reference sequence). The CDR3 here is CASSPTGFLDNEQFF. CDR3 nucleotide sequence: TGTGCTAGCAGTCCTACAGGGTTCTTAGACAATGAGCAGTTCTTC.

J is TRBJ2-3 and V is TRBV30; D possibly corresponds to TRBD1 (6 bases). From germline, CDR1 is GTSNPN and CDR2 SVGIG (reference sequence). The CDR3 consists of 15 residues. Trimming shortened V by 0 bases and J by 5 bases, and 15 bases separated the two germline ends. DNA of the CDR3: TGTGCCTGGAGTGTACGGAAGCTAGGGGGAGATACGCAGTATTTT. Amino acid sequence: CAWSVRKLGGDTQYF.

V is TRBV10-3 and J is TRBJ1-2, with unresolved D. Trimming cost V 10 bases and J 6 bases, with 12 bases left between them. This CDR3 spans 11 amino acids. Germline assignment: CDR1 ENHRY and CDR2 SYGVKD. CDR3 in DNA: TGTGCCACCTCCCCCGCGGATGGCTACACCTTC. Protein: CATSPADGYTF.

The chain is built from TRBV7-9 and TRBJ2-7; no firm D call. The CDR3 length is 11 residues. Trimming removed 2 bases from V and 6 bases from J, with 5 bases in between. The germline V gene encodes CDR1 SEHNR and CDR2 FQNEAQ (reference sequence). CDR3 coding DNA: TGTGCCAGCAGCTTAAGCACCGAGCAGTACTTC. Translation gives CASSLSTEQYF.

The gene calls are TRBV14 and TRBJ2-3; TRBD2 is a possible D gene (5 bases). V lost 0 bases to trimming and J lost 3 bases, with 13 bases between them. This CDR3 has 16 amino acids. CDR1 and CDR2 from the germline V gene are SGHDN and FVKESK. CDR3 in DNA: TGTGCCAGCAGCCAAGATTCGGGGATTGTGACAGATACGCAGTATTTT. This translates into CASSQDSGIVTDTQYF.

In this sample, this clone turned up a few times. V is TRBV10-3 and J is TRBJ2-7; TRBD2 aligns across 7 bases. V lost 0 bases and J lost 6; bases outside the gene matches: 11. Germline-derived CDR1 and CDR2 are ENHRY and SYGVKD. The CDR3 sequence is 16 residues long. The CDR3 reads CAISESGGRALSEQYF. CDR3 nucleotide sequence: TGTGCCATCAGTGAGTCGGGTGGGAGGGCCCTGAGCGAGCAGTACTTC.

V gene TRBV7-6 combines with J gene TRBJ1-1, with 10 bases identical to TRBD1. Germline CDR1 reads SGHVS; CDR2 reads FNYEAQ. Trimming took 5 bases from V and 1 from J; bases not matched to a gene: 4. The CDR3 is 15 amino acids. The CDR3 protein is CASSARQGANTEAFF. As DNA, the CDR3 is TGTGCCAGCAGCGCCCGACAGGGGGCGAACACTGAAGCTTTCTTT. Full variable domain (missing parts from reference TRBV7-6 and TRBJ1-1): GAGVSQSPRYKVTKRGQDVALRCDPISGHVSLYWYRQALGQGPEFLTYFNYEAQQDKSGLPNDRFSAERPEGSISTLTIQRTEQRDSAMYRCASSARQGANTEAFFGQGTRLTVV.

The chain couples TRBV11-2 to TRBJ2-4; TRBD1 might be the D (8 bases). The CDR3 is 15 amino acids. Germline V gene lookup returns CDR1 SGHAT and CDR2 FQNNGV. V shed 1 base and J shed 10 bases, with 17 bases lying between them. The CDR3 spells CASSLVGGTGTIQYF. The DNA of the CDR3 is TGTGCCAGCAGCTTAGTGGGGGGGACAGGAACAATTCAGTACTTC.

CDR3 sequence: CASSGDRLITDTQYF. Written as DNA, the CDR3 is TGTGCCAGCAGCGGCGACCGACTTATCACAGATACGCAGTATTTT. The chain carries TRBV7-8 and TRBJ2-3; the D is unclear. Trimming left V 5 bases short and J 2 bases short, with 14 bases between. The CDR3 sequence is 15 residues long. Looked up from germline, CDR1 is SGHVS and CDR2 is FQNEAQ. Drawing the rest from reference TRBV7-8 and TRBJ2-3, the complete variable domain is GAGVSQSPRYKVAKRGQDVALRCDPISGHVSLFWYQQALGQGPEFLTYFQNEAQLDKSGLPSDRFFAERPEGSVSTLKIQRTQQEDSAVYLCASSGDRLITDTQYFGPGTRLTVL.

The gene calls are TRBV13 and TRBJ1-2, with D perhaps matching TRBD1 (6 bases). Germline V gene sequence: CDR1 PRHDT, CDR2 FYEKMQ (reference sequence). CDR3 length equals 15 residues. Trimming removed 0 bases at V and 1 base at J, with 9 bases between. The CDR3 region is CASSLGDRRNYGYTF. The CDR3 region has the DNA TGTGCCAGCAGCTTAGGGGACAGACGTAACTATGGCTACACCTTC.

V usage is TRBV28 and J usage is TRBJ1-2; D might be TRBD1 (5 bases). V lost 1 base, J lost 6 bases, and 18 bases lay in between. CDR3 length equals 16 residues. CDR1 MDHEN and CDR2 SYDVKM come from the germline V gene. The CDR3 nucleotides read TGTGCCAGCAGTTTATACGAGTCCGTAGGGGCTCATGGCTACACCTTC. Amino acid sequence: CASSLYESVGAHGYTF.

This chain connects TRBV2 to TRBJ1-2; TRBD1 might be the D (6 bases). This CDR3 region has 14 residues. The germline V and J ends were trimmed by 6 bases and 1 base, with 12 bases remaining between them. Germline V CDR1 and CDR2: SNHLY, FYNNEI. CDR3 coding DNA: TGTGCCAGCAGCATGGACAGCATTAACTATGGCTACACCTTC. The encoded protein is CASSMDSINYGYTF.

This CDR3 is CASSGGAVNTEAFF. The CDR3 DNA reads as TGTGCCAGCAGCGGCGGGGCCGTGAACACTGAAGCTTTCTTT. V gene TRBV11-3 combines with J gene TRBJ1-1; maybe TRBD1 (5 bases). Germline CDR1 SGHNT, CDR2 YENEEA. The CDR3 is 14 amino acids. The V gene lost 5 bases and the J gene lost 0 bases, with 10 bases spanning the gap.

The V gene is TRBV27, the J gene TRBJ1-4; 7 positions match TRBD1. Per germline, CDR1 MNHEY and CDR2 SMNVEV (reference sequence). With V trimmed by 2 bases and J by 7 bases, 7 bases remained unmatched. The CDR3 runs 15 residues. CDR3: CASSLTQGVGEKLFF. For the CDR3, the DNA is TGTGCCAGCAGTTTAACCCAGGGGGTGGGTGAAAAACTGTTTTTT. The variable domain in full, completed from reference TRBV27 and TRBJ1-4, reads EAQVTQNPRYLITVTGKKLTVTCSQNMNHEYMSWYRQDPGLGLRQIYYSMNVEVTDKGDVPEGYKVSRKEKRNFPLILESPSPNQTSLYFCASSLTQGVGEKLFFGSGTQLSVL.